This T cell receptor (beta chain) stems from a study of early T cells in non-severe SARS-CoV-2 infection. At the level of the study: Alpha and beta chains were unpaired, from unsorted whole-blood bulk RNA.

This clonotype was seen repeatedly, ten times or more. As yet, its antigen is unknown. Broader study findings: Reliance on VDJdb matching favored anti-spike CD8 responses; private and CD4 specificities were missed.

Individual cDNA molecules were tagged with unique molecular identifiers. TCRdb ran MiXCR on the 5' RACE reads and lists one entry per CDR3 protein. The sample carries some 85,000 distinct CDR3 sequences, around 15% recorded once. The CDR3 length is 14 residues. V shed 3 bases and J shed 4 bases, with 12 bases lying between them. The sequencing input was whole blood. The chain is built from TRBV12-3 or TRBV12-4 and TRBJ1-1, with TRBD1 as a possible D gene (6 bases). This receptor was taken from an adult who was a healthcare worker with PCR-confirmed SARS-CoV-2 infection or an uninfected control (not recorded which). The CDR3 nucleotides are TGTGCCAGCAGTTTTGGACAGCCACTCACTGAAGCTTTCTTT. This sequence encodes CASSFGQPLTEAFF.